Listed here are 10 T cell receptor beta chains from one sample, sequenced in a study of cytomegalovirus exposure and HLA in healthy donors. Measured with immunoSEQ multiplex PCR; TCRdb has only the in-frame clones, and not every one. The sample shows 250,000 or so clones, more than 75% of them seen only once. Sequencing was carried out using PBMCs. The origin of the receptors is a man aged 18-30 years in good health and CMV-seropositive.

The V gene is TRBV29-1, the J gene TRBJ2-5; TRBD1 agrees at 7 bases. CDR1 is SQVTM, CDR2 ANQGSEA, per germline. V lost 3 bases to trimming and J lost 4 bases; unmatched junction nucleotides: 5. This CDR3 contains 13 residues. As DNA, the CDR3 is TGCAGCGTTGATAAGGGGGCGGGAGAGACCCAGTACTTC. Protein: CSVDKGAGETQYF.

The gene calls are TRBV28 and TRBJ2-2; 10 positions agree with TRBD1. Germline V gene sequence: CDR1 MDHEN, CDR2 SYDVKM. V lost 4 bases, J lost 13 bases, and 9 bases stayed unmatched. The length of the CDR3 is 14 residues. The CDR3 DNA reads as TGTGCCAGCAGTTCCCTCGGACAGGGGGGGCGGCTGTTTTTT. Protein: CASSSLGQGGRLFF.

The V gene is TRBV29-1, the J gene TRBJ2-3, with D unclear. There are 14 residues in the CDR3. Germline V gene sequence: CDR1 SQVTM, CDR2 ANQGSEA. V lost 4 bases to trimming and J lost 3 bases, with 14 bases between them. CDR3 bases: TGCAGCGTTGTAACGCTTAGCACGACAGATACGCAGTATTTT. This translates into CSVVTLSTTDTQYF.

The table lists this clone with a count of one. This CDR3 is CASIQTGNTEAFF. The CDR3 coding sequence is TGTGCCAGTATTCAGACGGGAAACACTGAAGCTTTCTTT. The chain has TRBV19 and TRBJ1-1, with D uncertain. From germline, CDR1 is LNHDA and CDR2 SQIVND (reference sequence). Trimming took 7 bases from V and 2 from J, leaving 11 bases between them. The CDR3 extends over 13 amino acids. The variable domain in full, completed from reference TRBV19 and TRBJ1-1, reads DGGITQSPKYLFRKEGQNVTLSCEQNLNHDAMYWYRQDPGQGLRLIYYSQIVNDFQKGDIAEGYSVSREKKESFPLTVTSAQKNPTAFYLCASIQTGNTEAFFGQGTRLTVV.

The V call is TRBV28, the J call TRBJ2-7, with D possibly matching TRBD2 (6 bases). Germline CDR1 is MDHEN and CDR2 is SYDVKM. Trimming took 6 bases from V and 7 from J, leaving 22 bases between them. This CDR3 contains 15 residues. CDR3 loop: CASSPRGKRPGEQYF. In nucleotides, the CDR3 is TGTGCCAGCAGCCCCCGCGGGAAAAGGCCGGGGGAGCAGTACTTC.

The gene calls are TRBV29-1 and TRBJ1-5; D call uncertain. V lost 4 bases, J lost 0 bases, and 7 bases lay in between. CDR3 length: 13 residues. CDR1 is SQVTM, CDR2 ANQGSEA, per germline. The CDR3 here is CSVAGDSNQPQHF. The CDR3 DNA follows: TGCAGCGTTGCCGGGGATAGCAATCAGCCCCAGCATTTT. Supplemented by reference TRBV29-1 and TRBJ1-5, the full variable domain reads SAVISQKPSRDICQRGTSLTIQCQVDSQVTMMFWYRQQPGQSLTLIATANQGSEATYESGFVIDKFPISRPNLTFSTLTVSNMSPEDSSIYLCSVAGDSNQPQHFGDGTRLSIL.

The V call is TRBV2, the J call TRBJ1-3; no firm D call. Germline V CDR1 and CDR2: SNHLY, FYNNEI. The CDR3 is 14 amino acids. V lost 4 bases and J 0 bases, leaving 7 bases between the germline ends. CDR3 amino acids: CASSGLSSGNTIYF. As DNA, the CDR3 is TGTGCCAGCAGTGGATTGAGCTCTGGAAACACCATATATTTT.

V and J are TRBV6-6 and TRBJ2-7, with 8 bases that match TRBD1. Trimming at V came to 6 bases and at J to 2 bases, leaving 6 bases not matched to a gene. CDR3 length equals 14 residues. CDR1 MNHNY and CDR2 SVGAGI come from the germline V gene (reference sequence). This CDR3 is CASRGQGKPYEQYF. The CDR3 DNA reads TGTGCCAGCAGAGGACAGGGAAAGCCCTACGAGCAGTACTTC.

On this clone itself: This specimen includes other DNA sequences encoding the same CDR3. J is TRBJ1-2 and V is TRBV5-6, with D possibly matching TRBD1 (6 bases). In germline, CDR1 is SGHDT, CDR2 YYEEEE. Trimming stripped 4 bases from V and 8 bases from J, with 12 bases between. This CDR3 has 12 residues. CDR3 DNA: TGTGCCAGCAGCCTTGACAGGCGCGGCTACACCTTC. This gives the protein CASSLDRRGYTF.

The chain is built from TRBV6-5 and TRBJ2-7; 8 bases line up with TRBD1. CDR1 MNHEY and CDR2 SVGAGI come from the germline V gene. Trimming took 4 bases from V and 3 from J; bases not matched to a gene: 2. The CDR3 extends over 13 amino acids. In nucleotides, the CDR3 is TGTGCCAGCAGTTTGGACAGGGTCTACGAGCAGTACTTC. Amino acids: CASSLDRVYEQYF.